The entry below gives a single T cell receptor (beta chain) sequence along with its context. As yet, its antigen is unknown. Unique molecular identifiers were attached to individual cDNA molecules within the library. TCRdb re-called the RACE reads with MiXCR, one entry per CDR3 protein. This table holds tens of thousands of distinct CDR3 sequences, 9.5% to 14% found once. This CDR3 is built from 14 residues. V was shortened by 5 bases and J by 7 bases, with 17 bases between the two germline ends. This specimen comes from a study of human T cells and chemical hapten exposure. Study results and limitations: High-frequency TCRs, those above 1 in 1000, stayed the same after DPC sensitization.

As for time point: patch test 3, about 24 weeks after DPC sensitization. As for treatment: therapeutic diphenylcyclopropenone sensitization with weekly scalp DPC. The rearrangement joins TRBV12-3 or TRBV12-4 to TRBJ2-5; D is possibly TRBD1 (6 bases). The receptor's source is a woman between 45 and 65 years old with alopecia areata. Some clones in this sample may be carry-over from other donors' samples. The sequences come from whole blood, collected in connection with sensitization to the hapten diphenylcyclopropenone (DPC). CDR3 bases: TGTGCCAGCAGTGCTTGGGACCCCAGGGGGACCCAGTACTTC. The encoded protein is CASSAWDPRGTQYF.